This entry lists 27 T cell receptor beta chains sequenced from one sample in a study of cytomegalovirus exposure and HLA in healthy donors. 13 Jbeta primers and 60 Vbeta primers were used for the PCR. The table came from immunoSEQ multiplex PCR; TCRdb's copy has only in-frame clones and leaves some out. The sample lists about 170,000 clones, more than 60% occurring once. Input material: PBMCs. Receptor source: a woman in her 50s in good health and CMV-seropositive.

The chain combines TRBV6-6 with TRBJ1-2; D remains ambiguous. V gave up 2 bases and J gave up 9 bases, with 13 bases separating them. Germline V gives CDR1 MNHNY, CDR2 SVGAGI (reference sequence). The CDR3 has 13 residues. The CDR3 DNA reads TGTGCCAGCAGTTACGAGGCAGTGGTCCGCTACACCTTC. Encoded protein: CASSYEAVVRYTF.

CDR3 sequence reads: CASSPPAGAYEQYF. CDR3 nucleotides: TGTGCCAGCTCACCACCGGCCGGAGCCTACGAGCAGTACTTC. The chain combines TRBV18 with TRBJ2-7; D remains ambiguous. The V end lost 0 bases, the J end lost 2 bases, and 8 bases lay between the germline ends. This CDR3 has 14 amino acids. CDR1 and CDR2 from the germline V gene are KGHSH and LQKENI.

This chain connects TRBV10-3 to TRBJ1-5; D gene unclear. The CDR3 loop spans 12 amino acids. Trimming removed 4 bases from V and 5 bases from J, with 6 bases in between. Germline CDR1 is ENHRY and CDR2 is SYGVKD. CDR3 in amino acids: CAISASDQPQHF. For the CDR3, the DNA is TGTGCCATCAGTGCTAGTGATCAGCCCCAGCATTTT.

This clone appeared a single time. V usage is TRBV2 and J usage is TRBJ2-5, with D unresolved. The DNA end favors TRBJ2-7, so the J call may be wrong. The CDR3 is made up of 10 amino acids. Looked up from germline, CDR1 is SNHLY and CDR2 is FYNNEI. In DNA, the CDR3 is TGTGCCAGCAGTGACTACGAGCAGTACTTC. It codes for CASSDYEQYF.

The chain links TRBV5-1 to TRBJ2-1, with 9 positions matching TRBD1. V shed 4 bases, J shed 5 bases, and the junction held 4 bases outside the gene matches. The germline CDR1 and CDR2 sequences are SGHRS and YFSETQ. The CDR3 length is 14 residues. The CDR3 here is CASSGQGIDNEQFF. The CDR3 DNA follows: TGCGCCAGCAGCGGACAGGGGATAGACAATGAGCAGTTCTTC.

The genes are TRBV4-3 and TRBJ1-5, with D possibly TRBD1 on 5 matching bases. This CDR3 contains 15 residues. Germline assignment: CDR1 LGHNA and CDR2 YSLEER. Trimming left V 0 bases short and J 7 bases short, with 13 bases between. The CDR3 loop is CASSQDIGVRQPQHF. Here the CDR3 DNA reads TGCGCCAGCAGCCAAGACATAGGGGTGAGGCAGCCCCAGCATTTT.

The CDR3 reads CASSQSSQGYEQYF. The CDR3 region has the DNA TGTGCCAGCAGCCAATCGAGTCAGGGGTACGAGCAGTACTTC. The genes are TRBV16 and TRBJ2-7; D might be TRBD1 (6 bases). The CDR3 length is 14 residues. Germline V gene sequence: CDR1 KGHSY, CDR2 FQNENV. Trimming cost V 0 bases and J 4 bases, with 10 bases left between them.

V is TRBV7-2 and J is TRBJ2-7; weak D call: TRBD2 (5 bases). Trimming took 5 bases from V and 8 from J, leaving 16 bases between them. The CDR3 has 13 residues. Germline V CDR1 and CDR2: SGHTA, FQGNSA. The CDR3 region is CASSPYGRAKQYF. DNA for the CDR3: TGTGCCAGCAGCCCTTACGGGCGGGCGAAGCAGTACTTC.

V gene TRBV4-3 combines with J gene TRBJ2-1, with D perhaps TRBD2 (5 bases). Germline V gene data show CDR1 as LGHNA and CDR2 as YSLEER. The V end lost 0 bases, the J end lost 8 bases, and 17 bases lay between the germline ends. CDR3 length: 16 amino acids. The chain's CDR3 is CASSQDKLDGGDEQFF. The CDR3 bases are TGCGCCAGCAGCCAAGATAAACTAGATGGAGGAGATGAGCAGTTCTTC.

This clone was seen only a few times. This rearrangement joins TRBV5-1 to TRBJ1-5; D is undetermined. The V gene lost 4 bases and the J gene lost 6 bases, with 11 bases spanning the gap. The CDR3 runs to 13 residues. Germline loops: CDR1 SGHRS, CDR2 YFSETQ. CDR3 protein: CASSPREGQPQHF. CDR3 sequence (DNA): TGCGCCAGCAGCCCGAGGGAAGGTCAGCCCCAGCATTTT.

The chain uses TRBV27 and TRBJ1-5; 7 positions agree with TRBD1. The CDR3 spans 14 residues. Germline V gives CDR1 MNHEY, CDR2 SMNVEV (reference sequence). Unmatched junction bases numbered 8, after V lost 5 bases and J lost 7 bases. In nucleotides, the CDR3 is TGTGCCAGCAGTCCCCGACAGGGCAGGCAGCCCCAGCATTTT. Translated, it gives CASSPRQGRQPQHF.

This clone was picked up a small number of times. V usage is TRBV5-1 and J usage is TRBJ2-7; D is uncertain. There are 14 residues in the CDR3. CDR1 is SGHRS and CDR2 is YFSETQ in the germline V gene. Trimming removed 4 bases at V and 2 bases at J, with 13 bases between. CDR3 sequence reads: CASSELTPPYEQYF. CDR3 bases: TGCGCCAGCAGCGAGCTGACACCCCCCTACGAGCAGTACTTC.

CDR3 sequence: CASSAAVPYEQYF. The CDR3 coding sequence is TGTGCCAGCAGCGCCGCAGTACCCTACGAGCAGTACTTC. The chain uses TRBV5-6 and TRBJ2-7; D is unclear. Germline CDR1 reads SGHDT; CDR2 reads YYEEEE. This CDR3 region has 13 residues. Trimming removed 4 bases from V and 2 bases from J, with 10 bases in between. The full variable domain, in which reference TRBV5-6 and TRBJ2-7 provide the parts outside the CDR3, is DAGVTQSPTHLIKTRGQQVTLRCSPKSGHDTVSWYQQALGQGPQFIFQYYEEEERQRGNFPDRFSGHQFPNYSSELNVNALLLGDSALYLCASSAAVPYEQYFGPGTRLTVT.

The chain joins TRBV30 to TRBJ1-1; no reliable D call. The germline V and J ends were trimmed by 0 bases and 5 bases, with 16 bases remaining between them. CDR1 GTSNPN and CDR2 SVGIG come from the germline V gene (reference sequence). The CDR3 covers 15 residues. CDR3 loop: CAWSVPRRPGTEAFF. The DNA for the CDR3 is TGTGCCTGGAGTGTACCGAGGAGGCCGGGGACTGAAGCTTTCTTT.

J is TRBJ1-6 and V is TRBV7-2, with 10 bases matching TRBD1. The V gene's germline CDR1 is SGHTA and CDR2 FQGNSA. The CDR3 loop spans 14 amino acids. J gave up 9 bases and V 5 bases, and 4 bases lay outside the gene matches. The CDR3 region is CASSRTGGGSPLHF. CDR3 in DNA: TGTGCCAGCAGCCGGACAGGGGGTGGTTCACCCCTCCACTTT.

The chain couples TRBV7-3 to TRBJ2-2; no clear D gene. Per the germline V gene, CDR1 is SGHTA and CDR2 is FQGTGA. The CDR3 contains 13 residues. V lost 1 base to trimming and J lost 4 bases, with 4 bases between them. The DNA of the CDR3 is TGTGCCAGCAGCTTAAGGGCCACCGGGGAGCTGTTTTTT. Amino acid sequence: CASSLRATGELFF.

The table lists this clone with a count of one. This sequence joins TRBV7-2 and TRBJ1-4, with D possibly matching TRBD1 (6 bases). V was cut by 5 bases and J by 5 bases, with 12 bases left in between. The CDR3 loop spans 14 amino acids. Germline V gene lookup returns CDR1 SGHTA and CDR2 FQGNSA. The CDR3 protein is CASSPGGANEKLFF. The CDR3 nucleotides are TGTGCCAGCAGCCCCGGGGGGGCGAATGAAAAACTGTTTTTT.

The J gene is TRBJ2-6, the V gene TRBV7-2; 10 bases are a match to TRBD2. V lost 4 bases and J lost 1; bases outside the gene matches: 7. CDR3 length equals 18 residues. Per germline, CDR1 SGHTA and CDR2 FQGNSA. CDR3 bases: TGTGCCAGCAGCTCCTGGACTAGCGGTTATTCTGGGGCCAACGTCCTGACTTTC. It translates to CASSSWTSGYSGANVLTF.

V and J are TRBV30 and TRBJ2-1; 8 bases align to TRBD1. J was trimmed by 12 bases and V by 0 bases; bases with no gene match: 4. Germline values: CDR1 GTSNPN, CDR2 SVGIG (reference sequence). This CDR3 contains 12 residues. DNA for the CDR3: TGTGCCTGGAGTGTCAGGGGGCGGGGGCAGTTCTTC. This translates into CAWSVRGRGQFF. Combining the CDR3 with reference TRBV30 and TRBJ2-1 gives the whole variable domain SQTIHQWPATLVQPVGSPLSLECTVEGTSNPNLYWYRQAAGRGLQLLFYSVGIGQISSEVPQNLSASRPQDRQFILSSKKLLLSDSGFYLCAWSVRGRGQFFGPGTRLTVL.

The CDR3 loop reads CASSLGREETQYF. CDR3 DNA: TGTGCCAGCAGTCTGGGGAGGGAAGAGACCCAGTACTTC. The genes are TRBV6-5 and TRBJ2-5; TRBD2 agrees at 7 bases. Unmatched junction bases numbered 3, after V lost 5 bases and J lost 3 bases. Germline V lookup: CDR1 MNHEY, CDR2 SVGAGI. This CDR3 region has 13 residues.

The chain recombines TRBV9 with TRBJ2-3, with 10 positions matching TRBD1. This CDR3 contains 15 residues. From germline, CDR1 is SGDLS and CDR2 YYNGEE. V lost 3 bases and J lost 3; bases outside the gene matches: 4. The CDR3: CASSADRGRTDTQYF. The DNA for the CDR3 is TGTGCCAGCAGCGCCGACAGGGGGCGGACAGATACGCAGTATTTT.

The V gene is TRBV18, the J gene TRBJ2-1; the D gene is possibly TRBD2 (6 bases). The germline CDR1 and CDR2 sequences are KGHSH and LQKENI. There are 15 residues in the CDR3. Trimming removed 5 bases from V and 1 base from J, with 12 bases in between. The CDR3 reads CASSALADSYNEQFF. CDR3 DNA sequence: TGTGCCAGCTCAGCCTTAGCGGATTCCTACAATGAGCAGTTCTTC.

V usage is TRBV30 and J usage is TRBJ2-5, with D perhaps TRBD2 (5 bases). With 3 bases removed from V and 2 bases from J, the gap between germline ends came to 13 bases. Germline V gene lookup returns CDR1 GTSNPN and CDR2 SVGIG (reference sequence). The CDR3 has 14 residues. The CDR3, as DNA: TGTGCCTGGAGCGGGAATAGTTTACAAGAGACCCAGTACTTC. This sequence encodes CAWSGNSLQETQYF.

The chain recombines TRBV19 with TRBJ1-1; D remains unclear. Per germline, CDR1 LNHDA and CDR2 SQIVND (reference sequence). This CDR3 is built from 17 residues. V was pared by 0 bases and J by 0 bases, with 14 bases between. This chain's CDR3 is CASSIEQWTGMNTEAFF. The CDR3 nucleotides are TGTGCCAGTAGTATAGAACAATGGACGGGGATGAACACTGAAGCTTTCTTT. The full variable domain, with the rest looked up from reference TRBV19 and TRBJ1-1, is DGGITQSPKYLFRKEGQNVTLSCEQNLNHDAMYWYRQDPGQGLRLIYYSQIVNDFQKGDIAEGYSVSREKKESFPLTVTSAQKNPTAFYLCASSIEQWTGMNTEAFFGQGTRLTVV.

The chain is built from TRBV1 and TRBJ2-1; the tabulated D call, TRBD2, remains unverified against the DNA. TRBV1 is classified as a pseudogene. The length of the CDR3 is 15 residues. The CDR3 DNA is TGCACCAGCAGCCGGCTAGCGGGTCCCGACAATGAGCAGTTCTTC. Its translation is CTSSRLAGPDNEQFF.

The genes are TRBV30 and TRBJ1-2; a weak D match, TRBD1 (5 bases). The ends were cut back, 0 bases at V and 8 bases at J, with 16 bases in the middle. There are 14 residues in the CDR3. Germline CDR1 GTSNPN, CDR2 SVGIG (reference sequence). CDR3 in amino acids: CAWSVRGWLRGYTF. The CDR3 bases are TGTGCCTGGAGTGTACGGGGGTGGCTTAGGGGCTACACCTTC. The entire variable domain, with the rest obtained from reference TRBV30 and TRBJ1-2, is as follows: SQTIHQWPATLVQPVGSPLSLECTVEGTSNPNLYWYRQAAGRGLQLLFYSVGIGQISSEVPQNLSASRPQDRQFILSSKKLLLSDSGFYLCAWSVRGWLRGYTFGSGTRLTVV.

The table lists this clone with a count of one. The gene calls are TRBV11-3 and TRBJ1-5; 10 nucleotides match TRBD1. Germline V lookup: CDR1 SGHNT, CDR2 YENEEA. Losses at the gene ends were 1 base for V and 5 bases for J; bases not matched to a gene: 5. This CDR3 is built from 16 residues. CDR3 sequence: CASSLVTGGEDQPQHF. The CDR3 DNA reads TGTGCCAGCAGCTTAGTGACAGGGGGCGAAGATCAGCCCCAGCATTTT. Drawing the rest from reference TRBV11-3 and TRBJ1-5, the complete variable domain is EAGVVQSPRYKIIEKKQPVAFWCNPISGHNTLYWYLQNLGQGPELLIRYENEEAVDDSQLPKDRFSAERLKGVDSTLKIQPAELGDSAVYLCASSLVTGGEDQPQHFGDGTRLSIL.